One TCR beta chain is described in this entry. V lost 3 bases, J lost 5 bases, and 14 bases lay in between. The germline V gene encodes CDR1 WNHNN and CDR2 SYGVQD (reference sequence). This CDR3 has 15 amino acids. As processed by the authors: Reference gene primer amplification yielded estimated nucleated cell counts. Repertoires were generated with immunoSEQ multiplex PCR, while TCRdb's copy carries only in-frame clones and drops some. V and J calls and clone size follow that table, whereas D and trimming were derived from the DNA. This table has hundreds of thousands of clones, approximately 90% appearing once. These data come from a study of blood T cell repertoires in COVID-19. As for the study in general: COVID-19 samples from acute and convalescent phases originated in the United States, Italy and Spain. Sources were T cells, B-cell-depleted T cells, or PBMCs; the material itself was cDNA or gDNA.

The specimen sequenced was peripheral blood. The chain combines TRBV10-1 with TRBJ1-5; D not resolved. The source of this sequence is a woman aged 30 to 39 with active or convalescent COVID-19. CDR3 in DNA: TGCGCCAGCAGTGAATCAAGAGGATGGGATCAGCCCCAGCATTTT. This gives the protein CASSESRGWDQPQHF.